This entry is about one TCR beta chain. Its specificity is not known. The data were obtained in a study of post-analysis software for immune sequencing data. As for the study in general: In terms of disease course, relapsing-remitting, secondary progressive and progressive-relapsing multiple sclerosis were included. General observations from the study: TRBV segments more frequent in patients than in controls numbered roughly five and included TRBV5-6, TRBV5-1 and TRBV20-1. Strong co-clustering by F measure was evident for samples that had been prepared in the same batch. Significantly lower normalized Chao1 diversity was found in patients with multiple sclerosis relative to controls.

The CDR3 spans 16 residues. Germline lookup yields CDR1 MGHRA and CDR2 YSYEKL. Trimming took 1 base from V and 2 from J; bases not matched to a gene: 5. Incorporated into the TCR beta cDNA libraries were unique molecular identifiers, which served to reduce PCR and sequencing biases. Between about 1 and 11 million T cells gave rise to around 500,000 cDNA molecules. TCRdb fed the PCR reads into MiXCR, producing one record per CDR3 protein. The sample has roughly 410,000 distinct CDR3 sequences; around 37% are singletons. The source is a girl aged 10 to 17 with multiple sclerosis. V gene TRBV4-1 combines with J gene TRBJ2-7, with 10 bases aligning to TRBD2. The source material was blood. This CDR3 reads CASSQGPSGGAYEQYF. Here the CDR3 DNA reads TGCGCCAGCAGCCAAGGCCCTAGCGGGGGCGCCTACGAGCAGTACTTC.